The T cell receptor (beta chain) under discussion was sequenced for a study of cytomegalovirus exposure and HLA in healthy donors. Germline CDR1 is SEHNR and CDR2 is FQNEAQ (reference sequence). V trimming: 5 bases; J trimming: 8 bases; junction bases outside the gene matches: 8. The CDR3 length is 13 residues. The PCR used 60 Vbeta and 13 Jbeta primers. Only in-frame clones appear in the TCRdb table, and some are missing; sequencing was by immunoSEQ multiplex PCR. The sample contains about 76,000 clones, about three quarters of which appear only once. The receptor comes from a woman aged 40 to 50 in good health and CMV-seropositive. The sequencing input was PBMCs. This chain uses TRBV7-9 with TRBJ1-1; TRBD1 aligns across 7 bases. This CDR3 is CASSVDRDREAFF. As DNA, the CDR3 is TGTGCCAGCAGCGTCGACCGGGACAGAGAAGCTTTCTTT.